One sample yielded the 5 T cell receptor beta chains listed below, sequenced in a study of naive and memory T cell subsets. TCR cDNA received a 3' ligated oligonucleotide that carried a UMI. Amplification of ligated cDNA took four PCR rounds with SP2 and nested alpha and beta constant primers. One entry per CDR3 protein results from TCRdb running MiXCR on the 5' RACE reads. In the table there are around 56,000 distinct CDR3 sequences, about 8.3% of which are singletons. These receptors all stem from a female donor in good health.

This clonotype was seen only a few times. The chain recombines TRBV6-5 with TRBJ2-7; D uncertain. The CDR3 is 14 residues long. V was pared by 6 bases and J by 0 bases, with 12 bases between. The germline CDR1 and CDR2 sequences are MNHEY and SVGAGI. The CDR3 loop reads CASSRGRSSYEQYF. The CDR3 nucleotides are TGTGCCAGCAGCCGCGGCCGGAGCTCCTACGAGCAGTACTTC.

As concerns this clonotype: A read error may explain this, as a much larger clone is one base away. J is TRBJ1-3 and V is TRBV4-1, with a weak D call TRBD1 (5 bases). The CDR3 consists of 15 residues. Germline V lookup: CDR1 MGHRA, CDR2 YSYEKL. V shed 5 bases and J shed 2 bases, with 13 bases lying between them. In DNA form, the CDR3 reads TGCGCCAGCAGCATAAGGACGGGGCCTGGAAACACCATATATTTT. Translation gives CASSIRTGPGNTIYF.

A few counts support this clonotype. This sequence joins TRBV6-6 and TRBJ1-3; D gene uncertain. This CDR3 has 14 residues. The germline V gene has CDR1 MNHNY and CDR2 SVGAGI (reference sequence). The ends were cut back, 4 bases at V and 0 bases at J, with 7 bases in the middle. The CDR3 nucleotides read TGTGCCAGCAGTTCGACGGACTCTGGAAACACCATATATTTT. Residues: CASSSTDSGNTIYF.

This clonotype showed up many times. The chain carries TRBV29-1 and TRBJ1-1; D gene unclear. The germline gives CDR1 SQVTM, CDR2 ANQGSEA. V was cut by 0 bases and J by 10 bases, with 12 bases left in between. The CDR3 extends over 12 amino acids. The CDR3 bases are TGCAGCGTTGAAGATGGGAGGGAGATAGCTTTCTTT. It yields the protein CSVEDGREIAFF.

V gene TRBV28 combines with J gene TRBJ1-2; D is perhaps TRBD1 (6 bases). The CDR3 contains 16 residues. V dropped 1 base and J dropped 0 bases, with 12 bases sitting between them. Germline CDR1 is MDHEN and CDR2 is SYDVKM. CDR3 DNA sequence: TGTGCCAGCAGTTTATTACAGGGAGGGCCTAACTATGGCTACACCTTC. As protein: CASSLLQGGPNYGYTF.